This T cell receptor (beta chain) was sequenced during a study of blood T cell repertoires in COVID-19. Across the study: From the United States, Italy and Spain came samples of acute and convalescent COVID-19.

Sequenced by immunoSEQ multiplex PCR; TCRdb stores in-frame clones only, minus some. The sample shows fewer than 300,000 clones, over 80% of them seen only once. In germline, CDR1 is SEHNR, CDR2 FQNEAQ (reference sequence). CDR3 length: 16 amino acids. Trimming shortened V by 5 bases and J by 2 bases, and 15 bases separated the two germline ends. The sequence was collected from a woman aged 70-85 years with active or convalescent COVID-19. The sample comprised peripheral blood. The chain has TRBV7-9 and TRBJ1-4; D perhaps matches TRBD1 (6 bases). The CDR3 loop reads CASSPWGGATNEKLFF. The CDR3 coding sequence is TGTGCCAGCAGCCCCTGGGGGGGGGCTACTAATGAAAAACTGTTTTTT. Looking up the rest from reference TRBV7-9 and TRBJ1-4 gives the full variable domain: DTGVSQNPRHKITKRGQNVTFRCDPISEHNRLYWYRQTLGQGPEFLTYFQNEAQLEKSRLLSDRFSAERPKGSFSTLEIQRTEQGDSAMYLCASSPWGGATNEKLFFGSGTQLSVL.